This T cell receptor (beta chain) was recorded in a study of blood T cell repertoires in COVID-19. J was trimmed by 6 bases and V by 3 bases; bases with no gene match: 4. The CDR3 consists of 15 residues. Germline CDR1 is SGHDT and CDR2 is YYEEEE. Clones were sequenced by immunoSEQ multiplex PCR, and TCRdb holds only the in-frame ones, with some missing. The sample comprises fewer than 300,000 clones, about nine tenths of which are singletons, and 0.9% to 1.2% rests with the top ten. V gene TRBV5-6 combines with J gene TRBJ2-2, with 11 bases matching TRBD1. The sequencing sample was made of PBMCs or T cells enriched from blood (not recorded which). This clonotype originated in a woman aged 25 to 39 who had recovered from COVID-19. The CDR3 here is CASSSGTGGAGELFF. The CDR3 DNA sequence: TGTGCCAGCAGCTCGGGGACAGGGGGAGCCGGGGAGCTGTTTTTT. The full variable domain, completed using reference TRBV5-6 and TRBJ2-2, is DAGVTQSPTHLIKTRGQQVTLRCSPKSGHDTVSWYQQALGQGPQFIFQYYEEEERQRGNFPDRFSGHQFPNYSSELNVNALLLGDSALYLCASSSGTGGAGELFFGEGSRLTVL.